The clone carrying this TCR beta chain was observed a few times. This specimen belongs to a study of identical twins. After template switching added a universal primer site, the resulting cDNA carried unique molecular identifiers. TCRdb independently ran MiXCR on the 5' RACE reads; one entry per CDR3 protein. There are fewer than 500,000 distinct CDR3 sequences in the sample; less than 25% occur only once, and 2.9% lies in the top ten. Looked up from germline, CDR1 is SGHVS and CDR2 is FQNEAQ. The CDR3 is 13 residues long. Between the trimmed V and J ends, which lost 4 bases and 0 bases, there was a span of 4 bases. Healthy Caucasians, and only they, were the donors. These data also featured in a second study, about T cells expressing NK-cell markers.

Sequenced: CD4+ T cells sorted from blood. This clonotype originated in a woman aged 18-29 years in good health. The rearrangement joins TRBV7-8 to TRBJ1-3, with no clear D. CDR3 bases: TGTGCCAGCAGCTGGAACTCTGGAAACACCATATATTTT. Translation gives CASSWNSGNTIYF. The variable domain in full, with the rest retrieved from reference TRBV7-8 and TRBJ1-3, is GAGVSQSPRYKVAKRGQDVALRCDPISGHVSLFWYQQALGQGPEFLTYFQNEAQLDKSGLPSDRFFAERPEGSVSTLKIQRTQQEDSAVYLCASSWNSGNTIYFGEGSWLTVV.